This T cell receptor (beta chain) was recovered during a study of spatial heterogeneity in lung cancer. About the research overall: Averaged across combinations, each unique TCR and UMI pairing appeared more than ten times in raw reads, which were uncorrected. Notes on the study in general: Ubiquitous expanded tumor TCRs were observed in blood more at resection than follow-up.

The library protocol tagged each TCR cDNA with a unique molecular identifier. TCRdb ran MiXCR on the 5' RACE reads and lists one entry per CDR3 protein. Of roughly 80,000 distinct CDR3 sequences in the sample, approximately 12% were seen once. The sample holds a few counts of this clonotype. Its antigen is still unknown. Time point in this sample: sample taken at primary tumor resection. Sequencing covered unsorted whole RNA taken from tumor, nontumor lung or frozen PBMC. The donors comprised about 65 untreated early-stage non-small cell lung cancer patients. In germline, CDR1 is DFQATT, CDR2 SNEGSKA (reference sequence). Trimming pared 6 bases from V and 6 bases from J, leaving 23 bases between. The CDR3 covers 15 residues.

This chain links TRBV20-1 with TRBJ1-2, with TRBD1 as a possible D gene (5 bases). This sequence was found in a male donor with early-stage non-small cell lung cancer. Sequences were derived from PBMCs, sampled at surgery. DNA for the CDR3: TGCAGTGCCGAGCCCGACGGATCCGGGGGTGATGGCTACACCTTC. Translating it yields CSAEPDGSGGDGYTF.